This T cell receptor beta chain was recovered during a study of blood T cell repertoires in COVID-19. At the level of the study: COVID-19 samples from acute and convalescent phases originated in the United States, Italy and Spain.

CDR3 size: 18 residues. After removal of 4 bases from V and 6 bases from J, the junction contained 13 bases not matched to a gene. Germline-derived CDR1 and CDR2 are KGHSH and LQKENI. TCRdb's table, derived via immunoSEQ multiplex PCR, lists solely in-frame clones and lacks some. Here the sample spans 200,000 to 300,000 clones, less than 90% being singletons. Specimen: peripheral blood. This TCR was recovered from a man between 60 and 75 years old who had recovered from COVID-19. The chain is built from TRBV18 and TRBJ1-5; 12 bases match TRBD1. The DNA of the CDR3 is TGTGCCAGCTCACGAGTTCCGGGACAGGGGGCGCCGGGTCAGCCCCAGCATTTT. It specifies CASSRVPGQGAPGQPQHF. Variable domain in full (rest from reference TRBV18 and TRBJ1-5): NAGVMQNPRHLVRRRGQEARLRCSPMKGHSHVYWYRQLPEEGLKFMVYLQKENIIDESGMPKERFSAEFPKEGPSILRIQQVVRGDSAAYFCASSRVPGQGAPGQPQHFGDGTRLSIL.